These 2 T cell receptor beta chains were all obtained from the same sample, sequenced in a study of T cell responses to AZD1222 COVID-19 vaccine. Libraries were prepared by immunoSEQ multiplex PCR; TCRdb keeps only in-frame clonotypes and omits some of them. The sample includes some 150,000 clones, roughly 90% seen only once; the top ten take 5% to 5.5%. This material consisted of peripheral blood, taken 28 days after the second dose of the MenACWY control vaccine. These receptors all come from an adult who received the MenACWY meningococcal vaccine as a control.

This clone has more than one count but fewer than ten. The chain is built from TRBV30 and TRBJ1-3; D perhaps matches TRBD1 (5 bases). The CDR3 is made up of 13 amino acids. Germline CDR1 reads GTSNPN; CDR2 reads SVGIG (reference sequence). V lost 2 bases to trimming and J lost 2 bases, with 7 bases between them. The DNA for the CDR3 is TGTGCCTGGAGTTTGACAGCTGGAAACACCATATATTTT. It specifies CAWSLTAGNTIYF.

The chain employs TRBV6-2 or TRBV6-3 and TRBJ2-7, with D possibly TRBD1 on 5 matching bases. In germline, CDR1 is MNHEY, CDR2 SVGEGT. V was cut by 4 bases and J by 3 bases, with 7 bases left in between. CDR3 length: 12 amino acids. The CDR3 sequence is CASSSQGYEQYF. CDR3 coding DNA: TGTGCCAGCAGTTCGCAGGGCTACGAGCAGTACTTC.